Listed here are 23 T cell receptor beta chains from one sample, sequenced in a study of cytomegalovirus exposure and HLA in healthy donors. The study ran its PCR with 60 Vbeta and 13 Jbeta primers. Clones were sequenced by immunoSEQ multiplex PCR, and TCRdb holds only the in-frame ones, with some missing. There are approximately 180,000 clones in the sample; under 85% occur only once, and under 2.5% lies in the top ten. Input material: PBMCs. These receptors were collected from a human donor in good health.

Only a few counts were recorded for this clone. The rearrangement uses TRBV5-6 and TRBJ2-3; D not resolved. V lost 2 bases and J 2 bases, leaving 9 bases between the germline ends. Germline values: CDR1 SGHDT, CDR2 YYEEEE. The CDR3 totals 14 residues. Written as DNA, the CDR3 is TGTGCCAGCAGCTTCCAGTCTTTCACAGATACGCAGTATTTT. It translates to CASSFQSFTDTQYF.

The chain employs TRBV25-1 and TRBJ2-7, with 8 bases identical to TRBD1. The length of the CDR3 is 16 residues. Germline V lookup: CDR1 MGHDK, CDR2 SYGVNS. The V and J ends lost 4 bases and 0 bases, in that order; junction bases with no gene match: 8. For the CDR3, the DNA is TGTGCCAGCAGTGGGAGAAACAGGGGGACCTCCTACGAGCAGTACTTC. Protein: CASSGRNRGTSYEQYF.

This clone has more than one count but fewer than ten. This chain uses TRBV4-1 with TRBJ1-1; possibly TRBD1 for D (6 bases). This CDR3 comprises 17 residues. Germline assignment: CDR1 MGHRA and CDR2 YSYEKL. The germline V and J ends were trimmed by 0 bases and 0 bases, with 14 bases remaining between them. Here the CDR3 reads CASSQEGGVGMNTEAFF. CDR3 DNA: TGCGCCAGCAGCCAAGAAGGGGGGGTGGGAATGAACACTGAAGCTTTCTTT.

The chain has TRBV6-5 and TRBJ1-5, with D perhaps TRBD1 (5 bases). The germline V gene encodes CDR1 MNHEY and CDR2 SVGAGI. Trimming took off 8 bases at V and 2 bases at J, with 13 bases between the two ends. This CDR3 spans 14 amino acids. CDR3 loop: CASLNPGGNQPQHF. The CDR3 bases are TGTGCCAGCCTAAACCCGGGGGGCAATCAGCCCCAGCATTTT.

The CDR3 is CASSEYGGSTVYSPLHF. For the CDR3, the DNA is TGTGCCAGCAGTGAATATGGAGGGTCGACAGTATATTCACCCCTCCACTTT. V is TRBV2 and J is TRBJ1-6, with D perhaps TRBD1 (5 bases). The CDR3 sequence is 17 residues long. Germline V CDR1 and CDR2: SNHLY, FYNNEI. The V end lost 2 bases, the J end lost 8 bases, and 19 bases lay between the germline ends. Looking up the rest from reference TRBV2 and TRBJ1-6 gives the full variable domain: EPEVTQTPSHQVTQMGQEVILRCVPISNHLYFYWYRQILGQKVEFLVSFYNNEISEKSEIFDDQFSVERPDGSNFTLKIRSTKLEDSAMYFCASSEYGGSTVYSPLHFGNGTRLTVT.

This clone was seen once. The gene calls are TRBV11-2 and TRBJ1-1; D remains ambiguous. This CDR3 has 13 amino acids. The V and J ends lost 4 bases and 0 bases respectively, with 6 bases between them. Germline CDR1 SGHAT, CDR2 FQNNGV. The CDR3 spells CASSSPVNTEAFF. The CDR3 DNA reads TGTGCCAGCAGCTCCCCGGTGAACACTGAAGCTTTCTTT.

The chain carries TRBV6-1 and TRBJ2-7; TRBD1 matches 10 bases. CDR3 size: 15 residues. The trim removed 5 bases at V and 3 bases at J, leaving 7 bases unmatched. The germline CDR1 and CDR2 sequences are MNHNS and SASEGT. CDR3 residues: CASSPTGGADYEQYF. CDR3 in DNA: TGTGCCAGCAGTCCGACAGGGGGCGCTGACTACGAGCAGTACTTC.

V and J are TRBV5-1 and TRBJ1-2; no firm D call. Germline V lookup: CDR1 SGHRS, CDR2 YFSETQ. The V end was cut by 0 bases, the J end by 1 base, with 10 bases between. CDR3 length: 15 amino acids. The CDR3 is CASSLDGRHNYGYTF. Here the CDR3 DNA reads TGCGCCAGCAGCTTGGATGGCAGACATAACTATGGCTACACCTTC. Using reference TRBV5-1 and TRBJ1-2 for the parts outside the CDR3, the full variable domain is KAGVTQTPRYLIKTRGQQVTLSCSPISGHRSVSWYQQTPGQGLQFLFEYFSETQRNKGNFPGRFSGRQFSNSRSEMNVSTLELGDSALYLCASSLDGRHNYGYTFGSGTRLTVV.

The genes are TRBV19 and TRBJ1-1; D is unclear. V dropped 4 bases and J dropped 3 bases, with 18 bases sitting between them. This CDR3 is 16 amino acids long. Germline CDR1 and CDR2: LNHDA and SQIVND (reference sequence). CDR3 DNA sequence: TGTGCCAGTAGTACTCCCTTTAAGCGGGATGACACTGAAGCTTTCTTT. Protein product: CASSTPFKRDDTEAFF.

The genes are TRBV2 and TRBJ2-1, with 11 bases lining up with TRBD2. The CDR3 extends over 15 amino acids. The germline gives CDR1 SNHLY, CDR2 FYNNEI. V shed 3 bases and J 4 bases; nucleotides not matched to a gene: 2. The CDR3: CASSEGLAEYNEQFF. The CDR3 DNA reads as TGTGCCAGCAGTGAGGGACTAGCGGAATACAATGAGCAGTTCTTC.

The chain combines TRBV9 with TRBJ2-2; 11 bases match TRBD2. The CDR3 runs to 16 residues. Germline CDR1 is SGDLS and CDR2 is YYNGEE. V lost 4 bases, J lost 6 bases, and 8 bases stayed unmatched. This chain's CDR3 is CASSYISSGGAGELFF. CDR3 nucleotide sequence: TGTGCCAGCAGCTATATCAGTAGCGGGGGGGCCGGGGAGCTGTTTTTT.

J is TRBJ1-2 and V is TRBV28, with D perhaps TRBD1 (5 bases). The germline V gene has CDR1 MDHEN and CDR2 SYDVKM. The germline V and J ends were trimmed by 3 bases and 2 bases, with 7 bases remaining between them. The CDR3 contains 13 residues. Written as DNA, the CDR3 is TGTGCCAGCAGTTTGAAGGGGAACTATGGCTACACCTTC. Translating it yields CASSLKGNYGYTF.

This chain joins TRBV9 and TRBJ2-1; 7 bases are shared with TRBD2. Germline V CDR1 and CDR2: SGDLS, YYNGEE. There are 18 residues in the CDR3. Trimming took 2 bases from V and 0 from J; bases not matched to a gene: 11. DNA of the CDR3: TGTGCCAGCAGCGTCCCTCGGTTGGGGGGGTCCTCCTACAATGAGCAGTTCTTC. As protein: CASSVPRLGGSSYNEQFF. The full variable domain, its missing parts supplied by reference TRBV9 and TRBJ2-1, is DSGVTQTPKHLITATGQRVTLRCSPRSGDLSVYWYQQSLDQGLQFLIQYYNGEERAKGNILERFSAQQFPDLHSELNLSSLELGDSALYFCASSVPRLGGSSYNEQFFGPGTRLTVL.

The V gene is TRBV4-1, the J gene TRBJ1-1; D might be TRBD1 (5 bases). CDR3 length equals 14 residues. Between the trimmed V and J ends, which lost 3 bases and 1 base, there was a span of 9 bases. The germline V gene has CDR1 MGHRA and CDR2 YSYEKL. The CDR3 here is CASSQGLRNTEAFF. In DNA, the CDR3 is TGCGCCAGCAGCCAGGGACTGAGGAACACTGAAGCTTTCTTT.

The genes are TRBV15 and TRBJ2-1, with D possibly matching TRBD2 (5 bases). CDR3 size: 15 residues. V was cut by 2 bases and J by 2 bases, with 10 bases left in between. Per the germline V gene, CDR1 is LNHNV and CDR2 is YYDKDF (reference sequence). CDR3 loop: CATSRQSGAYNEQFF. CDR3 DNA sequence: TGTGCCACCAGCAGACAATCCGGGGCCTACAATGAGCAGTTCTTC.

The chain combines TRBV19 with TRBJ1-1; TRBD1 agrees at 7 bases. Germline CDR1 LNHDA, CDR2 SQIVND (reference sequence). J was trimmed by 4 bases and V by 5 bases; bases with no gene match: 4. CDR3 length: 13 residues. The chain's CDR3 is CASSVTGFTEAFF. DNA of the CDR3: TGTGCCAGTAGTGTGACAGGGTTCACTGAAGCTTTCTTT.

The chain recombines TRBV6-6 with TRBJ1-2; 9 bases are shared with TRBD1. The CDR3 loop spans 15 amino acids. The ends lost 10 bases at V and 5 bases at J; junction bases unmatched: 14. The germline V gene encodes CDR1 MNHNY and CDR2 SVGAGI (reference sequence). The CDR3 region has the DNA TGTGCCACCCCCTCGGAGGGACAGGGAGGATATGGCTACACCTTC. Residues: CATPSEGQGGYGYTF.

V is TRBV5-1 and J is TRBJ2-3, with 8 bases lining up with TRBD1. Germline V gives CDR1 SGHRS, CDR2 YFSETQ. This CDR3 has 16 amino acids. J was trimmed by 1 base and V by 4 bases; bases with no gene match: 8. In nucleotides, the CDR3 is TGCGCCAGCAGCGGGGACAGGAATGGGGGCACAGATACGCAGTATTTT. Translated, it gives CASSGDRNGGTDTQYF.

The DNA of the CDR3 is TGTGCCAGCAGCTTAAACCGACAGCCTAATGAAAAACTGTTTTTT. This translates into CASSLNRQPNEKLFF. The J gene is TRBJ1-4, the V gene TRBV11-1; D may be TRBD1 (5 bases). V was pared by 2 bases and J by 3 bases, with 10 bases between. Germline-derived CDR1 and CDR2 are SGHAT and FQDESV (reference sequence). The CDR3 contains 15 residues.

The V and J genes are TRBV11-2 and TRBJ1-1; possible D gene TRBD1, 5 bases. The V gene's germline CDR1 is SGHAT and CDR2 FQNNGV. This CDR3 contains 17 residues. With 5 bases removed from V and 3 bases from J, the gap between germline ends came to 22 bases. The CDR3 protein is CASSPRDYSIGDTEAFF. In DNA, the CDR3 is TGTGCCAGCAGCCCCCGGGACTACTCAATTGGGGACACTGAAGCTTTCTTT.

The V gene is TRBV13, the J gene TRBJ1-6; the D gene is possibly TRBD1 (6 bases). Germline V gene lookup returns CDR1 PRHDT and CDR2 FYEKMQ (reference sequence). The CDR3 is made up of 14 amino acids. V lost 4 bases to trimming and J lost 6 bases, with 10 bases between them. CDR3 sequence reads: CASSSGQSNSPLHF. CDR3 DNA: TGTGCCAGCAGCTCCGGACAGTCTAATTCACCCCTCCACTTT.

V usage is TRBV7-6 and J usage is TRBJ1-4; TRBD1 aligns across 9 bases. CDR1 is SGHVS, CDR2 FNYEAQ, per germline. The CDR3 is 18 amino acids. J gave up 6 bases and V 5 bases, and 16 bases lay outside the gene matches. The CDR3 DNA reads as TGTGCCAGCAGCCCCCAGAGGGTCGCGGGACAGGGCGATGAAAAACTGTTTTTT. This encodes CASSPQRVAGQGDEKLFF.

V and J are TRBV5-1 and TRBJ2-7; 14 nucleotides line up with TRBD2. V lost 4 bases and J lost 2; bases outside the gene matches: 8. The CDR3 contains 17 residues. Per germline, CDR1 SGHRS and CDR2 YFSETQ. CDR3 loop: CASSLGLAGGLPYEQYF. The CDR3, as DNA: TGCGCCAGCAGCCTCGGACTAGCGGGGGGCCTTCCCTACGAGCAGTACTTC.